This TCR beta chain was sequenced for a study of Ad26.COV2.S vaccination and SARS-CoV-2 variants. Across the whole study: The donor was enrolled in the Ad26.COV2.S arm of the COV1001 trial. The study's findings and limits: Vaccine recipients had higher spike-specific TCR breadth than placebo recipients. With respect to non-spike TCR breadth, vaccine and placebo recipients were similar. An underestimation of total T cell responses may have resulted from the TCR breadth and depth analyses.

Treatment given: some 20 received Ad26.COV2.S at low or high dose, single or two shots; about 5 received placebo; per-sample allocation not given. Day 63 after the first vaccine or placebo injection was the time point for sampling. V gave up 4 bases and J gave up 2 bases, with 12 bases separating them. The CDR3 extends over 15 amino acids. Germline V gene sequence: CDR1 KGHSH, CDR2 LQKENI. Produced via immunoSEQ multiplex PCR; TCRdb's table is partial and in-frame only. In the table there are about 380,000 clones, about 83% of which are singletons. This clone was seen once. What it recognizes is unknown.

The clonotype was recovered from a person between 18 and 60 years old who received the Ad26.COV2.S COVID-19 vaccine or a placebo. Specimen: peripheral blood, collected in a trial of Ad26.COV2.S vaccine versus placebo. The chain carries TRBV18 and TRBJ2-1; possible D gene TRBD2, 5 bases. The CDR3 DNA is TGTGCCAGCTCACTGGTCGGGGTTACCTACAATGAGCAGTTCTTC. Encoded protein: CASSLVGVTYNEQFF.